The present entry profiles one TCR beta chain with its context. Its target is not known. The data derive from a study of identical twins. This CDR3 is 15 amino acids long. Germline-derived CDR1 and CDR2 are SGHVS and FQNEAQ. Trimming removed 6 bases from V and 3 bases from J, with 17 bases in between. Study-level findings and limits: The more abundant beta clonotypes in cord blood had fewer insertions, and memory repertoires did not show this.

TCRdb used MiXCR to reprocess the 5' RACE reads, holding one entry per CDR3 protein. The repertoire holds 500,000 or so distinct CDR3 sequences, with about 20% as singletons. This same sample was also taken into another study, of T cells expressing NK-cell markers. This second study says: It was from sorted CD3+CD56+NKG2C+, CD3+CD56+NKG2C- and CD3+CD56-NKG2C+ T cells that TCR beta repertoires came. The study sequenced eight donors, seven HCMV-seropositive and one seronegative.

The material sequenced was CD4+ T cells sorted from blood. The TCR was taken from a young woman in good health. The chain links TRBV7-8 to TRBJ1-1; possible D gene TRBD1, 5 bases. The CDR3 spells CASSVGVGGDTEAFF. The DNA of the CDR3 is TGTGCCAGCAGTGTAGGGGTGGGCGGGGACACTGAAGCTTTCTTT.